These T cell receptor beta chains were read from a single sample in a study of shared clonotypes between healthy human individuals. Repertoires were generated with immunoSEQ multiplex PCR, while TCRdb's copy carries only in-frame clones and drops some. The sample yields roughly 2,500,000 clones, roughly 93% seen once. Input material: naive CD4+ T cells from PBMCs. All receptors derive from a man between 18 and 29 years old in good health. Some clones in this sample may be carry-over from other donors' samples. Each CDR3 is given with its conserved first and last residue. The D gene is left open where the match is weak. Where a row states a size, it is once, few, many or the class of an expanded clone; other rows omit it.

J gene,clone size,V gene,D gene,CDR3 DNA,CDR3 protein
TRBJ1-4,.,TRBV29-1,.,TGCAGCGTTGATTCCACAACTAATGAAAAACTGTTTTTT,CSVDSTTNEKLFF
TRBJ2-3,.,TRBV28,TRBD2,TGTGCCAGCAGTTTAGCCCCAGCGGGGGCCCTGGGCACGCAGTATTTT,CASSLAPAGALGTQYF
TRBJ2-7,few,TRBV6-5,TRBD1,TGTGCCAGCAGTTTCAGGGGGCACGAGCAGTACTTC,CASSFRGHEQYF
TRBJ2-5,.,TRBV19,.,TGTGCCAGTAGTATTGTTTCAGGGTTTGAGACCCAGTACTTC,CASSIVSGFETQYF
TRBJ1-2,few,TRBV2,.,TGTGCCAGCAGTGTTGAGGCCTATAGTTATGGCTACACCTTC,CASSVEAYSYGYTF
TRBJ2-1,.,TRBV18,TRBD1,TGTGCCAGCTCACCTGGGACAGCGCGCCTCGGGAATGAGCAGTTCTTC,CASSPGTARLGNEQFF
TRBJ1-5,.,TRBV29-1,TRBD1,TGCGGCGTGGGGACAGGGGTTAGCAATCAGCCCCAGCATTTT,CGVGTGVSNQPQHF
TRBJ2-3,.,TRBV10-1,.,TGCGCCAGCAGTGAGTCTTGGGGCGGCACAGATACGCAGTATTTT,CASSESWGGTDTQYF
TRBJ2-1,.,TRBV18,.,TGTGCCAGCTCACCACTTATCCATGAGCAGTTCTTC,CASSPLIHEQFF
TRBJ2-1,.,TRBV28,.,TGTGCCAGCAGCAAAGCAGGGATCTCCTACAATGAGCAGTTCTTC,CASSKAGISYNEQFF
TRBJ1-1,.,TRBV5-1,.,TGCGCCAGCAGCCCTCGACTGGGTGTGGACACAATGAACACTGAAGCTTTCTTT,CASSPRLGVDTMNTEAFF
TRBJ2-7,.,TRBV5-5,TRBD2,TGTGCCAGCAGCCCCCCCGGGACTAGGCCCTTCGAGCAGTACTTC,CASSPPGTRPFEQYF
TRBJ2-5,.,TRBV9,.,TGTGCCAGCAGCGTACGCTCCCAAGAGACCCAGTACTTC,CASSVRSQETQYF
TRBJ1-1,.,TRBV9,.,TGTGCCAGCAGCGTAGTACAGGGGAACACTGAAGCTTTCTTT,CASSVVQGNTEAFF
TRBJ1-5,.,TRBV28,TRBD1,TGTGCCAGCAGGACCACAGGGGGCAGCAATCAGCCCCAGCATTTT,CASRTTGGSNQPQHF
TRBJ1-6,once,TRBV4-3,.,TGCGCCAGCAGCCAAGCGTGGGCAGGTTCACCCCTCCACTTT,CASSQAWAGSPLHF
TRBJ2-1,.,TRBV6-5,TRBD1,TGTGCCAGCAGTTACTCAGCGGGACAGGGTAAGAATGAGCAGTTCTTC,CASSYSAGQGKNEQFF
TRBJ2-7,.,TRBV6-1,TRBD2,TGTGCCAGCAGTACGAGCGGGGATCCCACCTACGAGCAGTACTTC,CASSTSGDPTYEQYF
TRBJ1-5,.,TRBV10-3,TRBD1,TGTGCCATCAGCCCCGGGACAGGAGGGAATCAGCCCCAGCATTTT,CAISPGTGGNQPQHF
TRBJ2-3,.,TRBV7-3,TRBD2,TGTGCCAGCAGCTTAAGTCGGACTAGCGCAGATACGCAGTATTTT,CASSLSRTSADTQYF
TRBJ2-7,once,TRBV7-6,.,TGTGCCAGCAGCTTAGGAGGGGCCGAGCAGTACTTC,CASSLGGAEQYF
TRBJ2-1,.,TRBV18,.,TGTGCCAGCATGACCGGGCCCCCGGTGAATGAGCAGTTCTTC,CASMTGPPVNEQFF
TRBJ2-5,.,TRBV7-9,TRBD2,TGTGCCAGCAGGACTAGCGGGAGCAGGGAGACCCAGTACTTC,CASRTSGSRETQYF
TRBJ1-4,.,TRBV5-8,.,TGTGCCAGCAGCTTTATATTAGGACGTTCTAATGAAAAACTGTTTTTT,CASSFILGRSNEKLFF
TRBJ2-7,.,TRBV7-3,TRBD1,TGTGCCAGCAGCTTAACAGGGGGCCATCACGAGCAGTACTTC,CASSLTGGHHEQYF
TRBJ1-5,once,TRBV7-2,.,TGTGCCAGCAGCTTAGCCGGGCCCCTAAGCAATCAGCCCCAGCATTTT,CASSLAGPLSNQPQHF
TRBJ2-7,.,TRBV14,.,TGTGCCAGCAGCCAAGATCCCAGGCGGGGATCCTACGAGCAGTACTTC,CASSQDPRRGSYEQYF
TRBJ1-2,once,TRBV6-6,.,TGTGCCAGCAGCCGGTCGGCGGGTAACTATGGCTACACCTTC,CASSRSAGNYGYTF
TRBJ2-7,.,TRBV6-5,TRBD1,TGTGCCAGCAGGAGACAACAGGGGCCCTACGAGCAGTACTTC,CASRRQQGPYEQYF
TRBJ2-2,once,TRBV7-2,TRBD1,TGTGCCAGCAACGGCCAGGGGGCGATCACCGGGGAGCTGTTTTTT,CASNGQGAITGELFF
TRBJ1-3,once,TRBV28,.,TGTGCCAGCAGACCATATGTGGGGGGAGGTGGAAACACCATATATTTT,CASRPYVGGGGNTIYF